This T cell receptor (beta chain) was sequenced for a study of cytomegalovirus exposure and HLA in healthy donors. 60 Vbeta and 13 Jbeta primers were used in PCR. The repertoire was sequenced with immunoSEQ multiplex PCR; TCRdb's copy has only in-frame clones and lacks some. The data show 75,000 to 90,000 clones, with approximately 72% seen just once and over 8.5% held by the top ten. Looked up from germline, CDR1 is GTSNPN and CDR2 is SVGIG (reference sequence). V was cut by 6 bases and J by 5 bases, with 13 bases left in between. The length of the CDR3 is 12 residues. This clone has only a few counts.

The material sequenced was PBMCs. The receptor was derived from a woman between 35 and 50 years old in good health and CMV-seropositive. The V gene is TRBV30, the J gene TRBJ1-1; D might be TRBD1 (5 bases). Here the CDR3 DNA reads TGTGCCTGCCACAGGTTCTCAACTGAAGCTTTCTTT. This translates into CACHRFSTEAFF.